This is a list of T cell receptor beta chains from one sample in a study of cytomegalovirus exposure and HLA in healthy donors. Produced via immunoSEQ multiplex PCR; TCRdb's table is partial and in-frame only. The sample contains about 98,000 clones, 87% of which appear only once. The specimen was PBMCs. These receptors came from a man between 18 and 29 years old in good health and CMV-seropositive. The CDR3 runs from the conserved cysteine through the conserved F or W. Fields, in order: J gene, D gene, V gene, clone size, CDR3 protein, CDR3 DNA. The D gene is left open where the match is weak. Expanded clones get a size class; other rows say once, few or many, or leave the size out.

TRBJ2-7,TRBD2,TRBV29-1,medium-sized,CSANQGGAGGEQYF,TGCAGCGCCAACCAGGGTGGGGCGGGAGGCGAGCAGTACTTC
TRBJ1-2,.,TRBV15,once,CATSATALEYGYTF,TGTGCCACCAGCGCGACAGCTCTTGAATATGGCTACACCTTC
TRBJ1-5,.,TRBV5-8,.,CASSPRRSNQPQHF,TGTGCCAGCAGCCCTCGGAGGAGCAATCAGCCCCAGCATTTT
TRBJ1-6,.,TRBV21-1,.,CASSKAILFQARNSPLHF,TGTGCCAGCAGCAAAGCTATATTGTTCCAGGCTCGTAATTCACCCCTCCACTTT
TRBJ2-3,.,TRBV18,.,CASSPPTSDTQYF,TGTGCCAGCTCACCACCAACATCAGATACGCAGTATTTT
TRBJ1-3,.,TRBV19,.,CASSQGGVQHSGNTIYF,TGTGCCAGTAGCCAGGGTGGGGTTCAGCACTCTGGAAACACCATATATTTT
TRBJ2-1,TRBD1,TRBV4-2,.,CASSQEGQGDNEQFF,TGTGCCAGCAGCCAAGAAGGTCAGGGGGACAATGAGCAGTTCTTC
TRBJ1-1,.,TRBV5-6,.,CASSLNTEAFF,TGTGCCAGCAGTCTGAACACAGAAGCTTTCTTT
TRBJ2-6,.,TRBV4-2,.,CASSQDYQNSGANVLTF,TGTGCCAGCAGCCAAGACTATCAAAACTCTGGGGCCAACGTCCTGACTTTC
TRBJ1-2,.,TRBV7-2,.,CASSLGGQGRGYTF,TGTGCCAGCAGCTTAGGGGGGCAGGGTCGTGGCTACACCTTC
TRBJ2-1,TRBD1,TRBV10-2,.,CASSDIGQGHNEQFF,TGCGCCAGCAGTGACATAGGACAGGGACACAATGAGCAGTTCTTC
TRBJ2-3,TRBD1,TRBV29-1,.,CSVERDRAPDTQYF,TGCAGCGTTGAAAGGGACAGGGCTCCAGATACGCAGTATTTT
TRBJ2-7,TRBD1,TRBV6-6,.,CASRQQGNEQYF,TGTGCCAGCAGACAACAGGGGAACGAGCAGTACTTC
TRBJ1-1,TRBD1,TRBV11-2,.,CASSSFPRQGVNTEAFF,TGTGCCAGCAGCTCTTTTCCTAGACAGGGCGTGAACACTGAAGCTTTCTTT
TRBJ2-1,TRBD2,TRBV6-5,.,CASSYSGTSGNEQFF,TGTGCCAGCAGTTACTCGGGGACTAGCGGCAATGAGCAGTTCTTC
TRBJ2-1,.,TRBV2,.,CASNGQGTGNEQFF,TGTGCCAGCAACGGTCAGGGGACGGGGAATGAGCAGTTCTTC
TRBJ1-2,TRBD1,TRBV5-6,.,CASSPTGQEYGYTF,TGTGCCAGCAGCCCAACGGGACAGGAATATGGCTACACCTTC
TRBJ2-1,.,TRBV7-8,.,CASSSTEGRSYNEQFF,TGTGCCAGCAGCTCGACGGAGGGCCGCTCCTACAATGAGCAGTTCTTC
TRBJ2-7,.,TRBV4-2,.,CASSQYYIGTSGTYEQYF,TGTGCCAGCAGCCAATATTACATAGGGACTTCTGGGACCTACGAGCAGTACTTC
TRBJ1-1,.,TRBV18,once,CASSPPGIGQTEAFF,TGTGCCAGCTCACCACCGGGAATCGGACAAACTGAAGCTTTCTTT
TRBJ1-6,.,TRBV6-5,.,CASSYQGTYNSPLHF,TGTGCCAGCAGTTACCAGGGGACCTATAATTCACCCCTCCACTTT
TRBJ1-4,.,TRBV7-6,.,CASSSLGVKLFF,TGTGCCAGCAGCTCCCTCGGTGTAAAACTGTTTTTT
TRBJ2-5,TRBD2,TRBV5-1,.,CASSLELAGAPGETQYF,TGCGCCAGCAGCTTGGAACTAGCGGGGGCCCCGGGTGAGACCCAGTACTTC
TRBJ2-3,TRBD2,TRBV6-1,.,CASSETGGGQDTQYF,TGTGCCAGCAGCGAAACCGGGGGGGGCCAAGATACGCAGTATTTT
TRBJ2-7,TRBD2,TRBV5-8,.,CASSLGLAGGKQYF,TGTGCCAGCAGCTTGGGACTAGCGGGAGGAAAGCAGTACTTC
TRBJ1-1,.,TRBV9,.,CASSVAVDTEAFF,TGTGCCAGCAGCGTAGCTGTAGACACCGAAGCTTTCTTT
TRBJ1-5,TRBD1,TRBV7-2,.,CASSPGTGGLQPQHF,TGTGCCAGCAGCCCTGGGACAGGGGGTCTTCAGCCCCAGCATTTT
TRBJ2-1,TRBD2,TRBV4-1,.,CASSQERFSGGAYNEQFF,TGCGCCAGCAGCCAAGAAAGGTTTTCGGGGGGGGCCTACAATGAGCAGTTCTTC
TRBJ2-2,TRBD2,TRBV7-2,.,CASSLGLAGVFTGELFF,TGTGCCAGCAGCCTGGGCCTAGCGGGAGTATTTACCGGGGAGCTGTTTTTT
TRBJ1-4,TRBD1,TRBV4-3,.,CASSQDLRGTGYEKLFF,TGCGCCAGCAGCCAAGATCTTCGGGGGACAGGGTATGAAAAACTGTTTTTT
TRBJ2-7,TRBD1,TRBV2,.,CASSGFGTGGDEQYF,TGTGCCAGCAGTGGTTTCGGGACAGGGGGCGACGAGCAGTACTTC
TRBJ2-1,TRBD2,TRBV7-3,.,CASSLRSSGTNEQFF,TGTGCCAGCAGCTTAAGGTCTAGCGGGACAAATGAGCAGTTCTTC
TRBJ2-5,TRBD1,TRBV7-2,.,CASSFRDRVQETQYF,TGTGCCAGCAGCTTTCGGGACAGGGTCCAAGAGACCCAGTACTTC
TRBJ2-2,.,TRBV4-1,.,CASSLSNTGELFF,TGCGCCAGCAGTTTATCGAACACCGGGGAGCTGTTTTTT
TRBJ1-1,TRBD1,TRBV6-5,.,CASSEDRGRPEAFF,TGTGCCAGCAGTGAGGACAGGGGGCGACCTGAAGCTTTCTTT
TRBJ1-1,.,TRBV6-5,.,CASSLTRGNTEAFF,TGTGCCAGCAGCCTCACTCGGGGAAACACTGAAGCTTTCTTT
TRBJ2-7,TRBD1,TRBV6-6,.,CASRRQGAYEQYF,TGTGCCAGCCGGCGACAGGGAGCATACGAGCAGTACTTC
TRBJ2-1,.,TRBV7-2,.,CASSLRSYNEQFF,TGTGCCAGCAGCTTGAGATCCTACAATGAGCAGTTCTTC
TRBJ2-3,.,TRBV5-6,.,CASSPTSGADTQYF,TGTGCCAGCAGCCCAACCAGCGGCGCAGATACGCAGTATTTT
TRBJ2-2,TRBD2,TRBV4-2,.,CASSLGTSDTGELFF,TGTGCCAGCAGCCTCGGGACTAGTGACACCGGGGAGCTGTTTTTT
TRBJ2-5,.,TRBV10-1,.,CASTWTGRGETQYF,TGCGCCAGCACCTGGACAGGGCGGGGGGAGACCCAGTACTTC
TRBJ2-7,TRBD2,TRBV4-2,large,CASSQGLAGSYEQYF,TGTGCCAGCAGCCAAGGACTAGCGGGCTCCTACGAGCAGTACTTC
TRBJ2-1,TRBD2,TRBV7-9,.,CASSTTSVYNEQFF,TGTGCCAGCAGCACGACTAGCGTCTACAATGAGCAGTTCTTC
TRBJ1-6,.,TRBV4-3,.,CASSQTPGHGGSSYNSPLHF,TGCGCCAGCAGCCAAACCCCAGGCCATGGGGGGAGCTCCTATAATTCACCCCTCCACTTT
TRBJ1-1,TRBD1,TRBV7-3,.,CASSLTPTGLNTEAFF,TGTGCCAGCAGCTTAACCCCGACAGGGTTGAACACTGAAGCTTTCTTT
TRBJ2-1,.,TRBV6-1,.,CASSVSGNEQFF,TGTGCCAGCAGTGTTTCAGGGAATGAGCAGTTCTTC
TRBJ1-5,TRBD1,TRBV19,.,CASSTTGRGNSNQPQHF,TGTGCCAGTAGTACCACGGGCAGGGGGAATAGCAATCAGCCCCAGCATTTT
TRBJ2-2,TRBD2,TRBV4-3,.,CASSQGWTSGPTGELFF,TGCGCCAGCAGCCAAGGGTGGACTAGTGGGCCCACCGGGGAGCTGTTTTTT
TRBJ1-1,TRBD1,TRBV25-1,.,CASRSTQGDTEAFF,TGTGCCAGCAGATCCACCCAGGGGGACACTGAAGCTTTCTTT
TRBJ2-2,.,TRBV6-5,.,CASSYGRGLNTGELFF,TGTGCCAGCAGTTACGGACGAGGGCTGAACACCGGGGAGCTGTTTTTT
TRBJ2-5,TRBD1,TRBV28,.,CASGPGTGTEETQYF,TGTGCCAGCGGACCCGGGACAGGGACCGAAGAGACCCAGTACTTC
TRBJ1-1,.,TRBV29-1,.,CSVWRGTEAFF,TGCAGCGTTTGGAGGGGCACTGAAGCTTTCTTT
TRBJ2-3,TRBD1,TRBV6-6,.,CASSTTGDTDTQYF,TGTGCCAGCAGTACGACAGGGGACACAGATACGCAGTATTTT
TRBJ1-1,.,TRBV6-5,.,CASTYIGARTEAFF,TGTGCCAGCACTTATATTGGGGCGAGGACTGAAGCTTTCTTT
TRBJ2-6,.,TRBV15,.,CATSANRGTGANVLTF,TGTGCCACCAGCGCCAACCGGGGTACTGGGGCCAACGTCCTGACTTTC
TRBJ2-7,.,TRBV28,.,CASSFKSEQYF,TGTGCCAGCAGTTTCAAATCCGAGCAGTACTTC